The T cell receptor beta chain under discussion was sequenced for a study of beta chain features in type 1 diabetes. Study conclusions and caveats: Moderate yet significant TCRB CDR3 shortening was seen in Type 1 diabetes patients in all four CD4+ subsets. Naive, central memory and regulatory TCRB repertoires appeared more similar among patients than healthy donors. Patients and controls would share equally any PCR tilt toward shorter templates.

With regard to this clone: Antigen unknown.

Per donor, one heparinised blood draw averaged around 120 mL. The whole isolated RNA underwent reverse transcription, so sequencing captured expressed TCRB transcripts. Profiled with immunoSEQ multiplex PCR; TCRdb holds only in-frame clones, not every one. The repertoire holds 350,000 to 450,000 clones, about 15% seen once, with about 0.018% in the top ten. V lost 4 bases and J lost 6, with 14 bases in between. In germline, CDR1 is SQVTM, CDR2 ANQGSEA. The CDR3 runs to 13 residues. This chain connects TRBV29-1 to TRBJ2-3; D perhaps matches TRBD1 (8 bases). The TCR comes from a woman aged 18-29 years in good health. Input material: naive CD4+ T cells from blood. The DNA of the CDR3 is TGCAGCGTTGCTGGACAGGGAGGGGATACGCAGTATTTT. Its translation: CSVAGQGGDTQYF.